The source of this T cell receptor beta chain is a study of blood T cell repertoires in COVID-19. Turning to the study itself: Some COVID-19 samples were acute and others convalescent; all came from the United States, Italy and Spain.

Per the original methods: Amplification of reference gene primers provided the estimated nucleated cell counts. Clones were read by immunoSEQ multiplex PCR, and TCRdb kept only the in-frame ones, dropping some. Clone size and the V and J calls come from that table; the DNA yielded D and trimming. The sample shows 75,000 or so clones, roughly 80% of them seen only once. The receptor's source is a woman aged 70-85 years with acute or convalescent COVID-19. The specimen was peripheral blood.

DNA of the CDR3: TGTGCCAGCAGCTACGGGGCGGGAGGTTCCACCGGGGAGCTGTTTTTT. Translating it yields CASSYGAGGSTGELFF. This chain uses TRBV7-3 with TRBJ2-2; 8 bases are a match to TRBD2. The J segment lost 4 bases and the V segment lost 4 bases, leaving 8 bases of the junction unmatched. The CDR3 is made up of 16 amino acids. Germline-derived CDR1 and CDR2 are SGHTA and FQGTGA.